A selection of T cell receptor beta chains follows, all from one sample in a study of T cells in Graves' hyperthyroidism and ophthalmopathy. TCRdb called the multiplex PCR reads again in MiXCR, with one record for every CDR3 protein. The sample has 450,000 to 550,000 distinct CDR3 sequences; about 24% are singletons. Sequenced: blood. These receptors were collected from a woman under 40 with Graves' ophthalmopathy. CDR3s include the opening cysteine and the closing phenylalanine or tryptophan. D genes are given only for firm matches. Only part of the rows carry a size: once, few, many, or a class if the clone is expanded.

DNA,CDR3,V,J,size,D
TGTGCCAGCAGTTTATACAGGAATTCGGGCTACACCTTC,CASSLYRNSGYTF,TRBV12-3/TRBV12-4,TRBJ1-2,many,.
TGTGCCAGCAATGAAGCACTCAGTGGTGGCTACACCTTC,CASNEALSGGYTF,TRBV6-1,TRBJ1-2,many,.
TGCAGTGCCGACCCCCCTAGCGGAGAGACCCAGTACTTC,CSADPPSGETQYF,TRBV20-1,TRBJ2-5,many,TRBD2
TGCGCCAGCAGCTCGTCAATGTCAGGGTTCTCCGAGCAGTACTTC,CASSSSMSGFSEQYF,TRBV5-1,TRBJ2-7,many,.
TGTGCCAGTAGTACGGACGGAATGAGCTCTGGGGCCAACGTCCTGACTTTC,CASSTDGMSSGANVLTF,TRBV19,TRBJ2-6,many,.
TGTGCCAGCAGTAAAACGGAGACGACCACGGGGGAGCTGTTTTTT,CASSKTETTTGELFF,TRBV6-1,TRBJ2-2,many,.
TGTGCCAGCAGTTTGACCCCCGGGGACACTGAAGCTTTCTTT,CASSLTPGDTEAFF,TRBV28,TRBJ1-1,few,.
TGTGCCAGCAGTTTCCCCGACAGGGGCGAGCAGTACTTC,CASSFPDRGEQYF,TRBV12-3/TRBV12-4,TRBJ2-7,few,TRBD1
TGCAGCGTCGCGAATTTAGAGACCCAGTACTTC,CSVANLETQYF,TRBV29-1,TRBJ2-5,many,.
TGTGCCAGCAGCTTATCCCTGGGGGGCGACACCGGGGAGCTGTTTTTT,CASSLSLGGDTGELFF,TRBV13,TRBJ2-2,few,.
TGTGCCAGCAGCCTTCTGGGGGGAAACCAAGAGACCCAGTACTTC,CASSLLGGNQETQYF,TRBV7-2,TRBJ2-5,few,.
TGTGCCGCAACCGGGGCCTATGGCTACACCTTC,CAATGAYGYTF,TRBV30,TRBJ1-2,many,.
TGTGCCTGGAGTCGGGACAGGGATCAGCCCCAGCATTTT,CAWSRDRDQPQHF,TRBV30,TRBJ1-5,few,TRBD1
TGTGCCAGCAGCTTAACGGTGGCGGGCCCTGGGGCCAACGTCCTGACTTTC,CASSLTVAGPGANVLTF,TRBV7-3,TRBJ2-6,many,.
TGCAGCGCCGCAGGCGAAGGGCGGTTTATCTACGAGCAGTACTTC,CSAAGEGRFIYEQYF,TRBV29-1,TRBJ2-7,many,.
TGTGCCAGCAGCGTACCGGAAGGGGCGAAGAGGACCCAGTACTTC,CASSVPEGAKRTQYF,TRBV7-9,TRBJ2-5,.,.
TGTGCCAGCAGTCCCCCCCCGTGGGACGGGAGCTCCTACGAGCAGTACTTC,CASSPPPWDGSSYEQYF,TRBV27,TRBJ2-7,few,.
TGCAGTGCTAGAAACGTACGGGTCGAAGCTTTCTTT,CSARNVRVEAFF,TRBV20-1,TRBJ1-1,many,.
TGCGCCAGCAGCTTGGGGGTTGGCACATCGGGCGAGCAGTACTTC,CASSLGVGTSGEQYF,TRBV5-1,TRBJ2-7,many,.
TGTGCCAGCTCACCCTGGGGGGGGTACGAGCAGTACTTC,CASSPWGGYEQYF,TRBV18,TRBJ2-7,many,TRBD2
TGTGCCAGCAGCTTAGCCGGAGGGACAGATCTAAAAGAGACCCAGTACTTC,CASSLAGGTDLKETQYF,TRBV11-1,TRBJ2-5,many,.
TGTGCCAGCAGCCGGGTGGCGGGGGCTTTCTTT,CASSRVAGAFF,TRBV7-9,TRBJ1-1,many,.
TGCGCCAGCAGCTTGGAGGCCCTTGAGGGCCAGCCCCAGCATTTT,CASSLEALEGQPQHF,TRBV5-1,TRBJ1-5,many,.
TGTGCCAGTACCAGAGGGAGGGACGTGCGGGTGGCTGAAGCTTTCTTT,CASTRGRDVRVAEAFF,TRBV19,TRBJ1-1,.,.
TGCAGCCCAATCGACAGGGATGGGGATACGCAGTATTTT,CSPIDRDGDTQYF,TRBV29-1,TRBJ2-3,few,TRBD1
TGTGCCAGCTCCAGGGACAGGGGGCAATCTAACTATGGCTACACCTTC,CASSRDRGQSNYGYTF,TRBV18,TRBJ1-2,many,TRBD1
TGTGCCAGCTCACCGGACACCTTTGAGACCCAGTACTTC,CASSPDTFETQYF,TRBV18,TRBJ2-5,.,.
TGTGCCAGTGGTTCCGGGACTAGCCTACCGTTGGGGGAGACCCAGTACTTC,CASGSGTSLPLGETQYF,TRBV19,TRBJ2-5,many,TRBD2
TGCAGTGCGTCATCCGGGACAGCCTCCTACGAGCAGTACTTC,CSASSGTASYEQYF,TRBV20-1,TRBJ2-7,many,TRBD1
TGTGCCAGCAGTGAACTTTTGGCCCATCCTCACGAGCAGTACTTC,CASSELLAHPHEQYF,TRBV25-1,TRBJ2-7,.,.
TGCGCCAGCAGCCTCACCCCCGGCGGGGATACTCAGCCCCAGCATTTT,CASSLTPGGDTQPQHF,TRBV4-1,TRBJ1-5,.,.
TGTGCCAGCAGTTCTTACCAGGGCCTCCGGGAGACCCAGTACTTC,CASSSYQGLRETQYF,TRBV27,TRBJ2-5,many,.
TGTGCCAGCAGGCCGGACAGGAGCTCCTATAATTCACCCCTCCACTTT,CASRPDRSSYNSPLHF,TRBV28,TRBJ1-6,.,TRBD1
TGTGCCAGCTCACCACCGGAAGGGTCCAGCGGCTACACCTTC,CASSPPEGSSGYTF,TRBV18,TRBJ1-2,.,.
TGTGCCAGCAGTTTAGGGTTAGGGCCCACCGAGCAGTACTTC,CASSLGLGPTEQYF,TRBV28,TRBJ2-7,many,.
TGTGCCAGCAGGCGGGCAGGGCTCTTGGTTGAGCAGTTCTTC,CASRRAGLLVEQFF,TRBV28,TRBJ2-1,.,.
TGTGCCAGCAGTCCCACCTGGGGAGGCTACACCTTC,CASSPTWGGYTF,TRBV12-3/TRBV12-4,TRBJ1-2,few,.
TGTGCCAGCAGACGTCAGGGGTTCGACACTGAAGCTTTCTTT,CASRRQGFDTEAFF,TRBV12-3/TRBV12-4,TRBJ1-1,few,.
TGCAGTGCTAGAGATAACGTGGCGTGGAACACCGGGGAGCTGTTTTTT,CSARDNVAWNTGELFF,TRBV20-1,TRBJ2-2,many,.
TGCAGTGCTACTGCGGGACTGGGCGAGCAGTACTTC,CSATAGLGEQYF,TRBV20-1,TRBJ2-7,many,.
TGTGCCAGCAATGGACAGGGGGCTGGCTATGGCTACACCTTC,CASNGQGAGYGYTF,TRBV2,TRBJ1-2,once,TRBD1
TGCGCCAGCAGCCAAGAGAAACCAGGGGGGAACACTGAAGCTTTCTTT,CASSQEKPGGNTEAFF,TRBV4-1,TRBJ1-1,.,TRBD1